These T cell receptor beta chains were read from a single sample in a study of T cells in Graves' hyperthyroidism and ophthalmopathy. TCRdb analysed the multiplex PCR reads with MiXCR anew, one entry per CDR3 protein. This table has 500,000 to 550,000 distinct CDR3 sequences, around 20% appearing once. Sequences were obtained from blood. The receptors were gathered from a man younger than 35 with Graves' hyperthyroidism. The CDR3 runs from the conserved cysteine through the conserved F or W. The D gene is left open where the match is weak. Rows may omit the clone size; those that give it use once, few, many or a size class.

>TRBJ1-1|.|TRBV7-3|few
CASSLTRETDNTEAFF
TGTGCCAGCAGCTTAACGAGGGAGACAGACAACACTGAAGCTTTCTTT
>TRBJ2-5|.|TRBV19|many
CASSSGRIYQETQYF
TGTGCCAGTAGTTCTGGCAGAATATACCAAGAGACCCAGTACTTC
>TRBJ1-5|.|TRBV7-8|.
CASSLTTRPQHF
TGTGCCAGCAGCTTAACGACTAGACCCCAGCATTTT
>TRBJ2-7|TRBD2|TRBV12-3/TRBV12-4|many
CASSLTASGIYEQYF
TGTGCCAGCAGTTTAACGGCTAGCGGTATCTACGAGCAGTACTTC
>TRBJ1-1|.|TRBV27|few
CASSLTSGGWSGPEAFF
TGTGCCAGCAGCCTGACATCAGGAGGATGGTCGGGCCCTGAAGCTTTCTTT
>TRBJ2-2|.|TRBV20-1|.
CSASAQTANTGELFF
TGCAGTGCTAGCGCCCAGACCGCGAACACCGGGGAGCTGTTTTTT
>TRBJ1-2|TRBD1|TRBV20-1|.
CSAPDRSEGYTF
TGCAGTGCTCCGGACAGGTCTGAGGGCTACACCTTC
>TRBJ2-7|TRBD2|TRBV7-2|many
CASSLVAGGPREQYF
TGTGCCAGCAGCTTGGTAGCGGGGGGGCCTAGAGAGCAGTACTTC
>TRBJ1-2|.|TRBV24-1|many
CATSDLQGCRPPGGYTF
TGTGCCACCAGTGATTTACAAGGATGCCGGCCCCCCGGAGGCTACACCTTC
>TRBJ1-5|.|TRBV6-5|many
CASSYFGDQPQHF
TGTGCCAGCAGTTACTTCGGCGATCAGCCCCAGCATTTT
>TRBJ1-6|.|TRBV20-1|many
CSVPGTGDNSPLHF
TGCAGTGTTCCCGGGACCGGGGATAATTCACCCCTCCACTTT
>TRBJ2-5|.|TRBV6-5|many
CASTTGLGETQYF
TGTGCCAGCACCACGGGGCTCGGAGAGACCCAGTACTTC
>TRBJ1-5|.|TRBV19|many
CASSIRLPSNQPQHF
TGTGCCAGTAGTATCCGACTCCCGAGCAATCAGCCCCAGCATTTT
>TRBJ2-5|.|TRBV5-1|many
CASSLAGRRAQETQYF
TGCGCCAGCAGCTTGGCCGGGCGGAGGGCCCAAGAGACCCAGTACTTC
>TRBJ1-1|.|TRBV12-3/TRBV12-4|many
CASIPPKSEAFF
TGTGCCAGCATCCCTCCCAAGTCGGAAGCTTTCTTT
>TRBJ2-7|TRBD2|TRBV28|few
CASRIVLAGVYEQYF
TGTGCCAGCAGGATAGTACTAGCGGGGGTGTACGAGCAGTACTTC
>TRBJ2-7|.|TRBV28|many
CASSLRSSSYEQYF
TGTGCCAGCAGTTTAAGGTCCAGTTCCTACGAGCAGTACTTC
>TRBJ2-6|.|TRBV19|.
CASSSSMGSGANVLTF
TGTGCCAGTAGCAGTTCTATGGGGAGTGGGGCCAACGTCCTGACTTTC
>TRBJ1-2|.|TRBV6-1|many
CASSEGVAHGYTF
TGTGCCAGCAGTGAAGGGGTTGCGCATGGCTACACCTTC
>TRBJ2-7|TRBD1|TRBV28|once
CASRTGLREQYF
TGTGCCAGCAGGACAGGGCTTCGGGAGCAGTACTTC
>TRBJ2-5|.|TRBV28|many
CASSRTPQETQYF
TGTGCCAGCAGTCGGACACCTCAAGAGACCCAGTACTTC
>TRBJ2-5|TRBD2|TRBV11-2|many
CASSFSSGETQYF
TGTGCCAGCAGCTTTAGTAGCGGGGAGACCCAGTACTTC
>TRBJ1-5|.|TRBV18|.
CASSSGDRFNQPQHF
TGTGCCAGCTCATCAGGGGACCGCTTCAATCAGCCCCAGCATTTT
>TRBJ2-7|.|TRBV2|many
CASRETEGLYEQYF
TGTGCCAGCAGGGAGACAGAGGGTCTGTACGAGCAGTACTTC
>TRBJ2-7|TRBD1|TRBV27|many
CASSYRGSPYEQYF
TGTGCCAGCAGTTACAGGGGATCACCGTACGAGCAGTACTTC
>TRBJ2-2|TRBD1|TRBV7-8|many
CASSLRGGETGELFF
TGTGCCAGCAGCTTGAGAGGGGGCGAGACCGGGGAGCTGTTTTTT
>TRBJ2-2|.|TRBV2|few
CASRPVEGGELFF
TGTGCCAGCAGGCCCGTGGAAGGCGGGGAGCTGTTTTTT
>TRBJ2-7|.|TRBV20-1|many
CSARYGYEQYF
TGCAGTGCTAGGTACGGCTACGAGCAGTACTTC
>TRBJ2-7|.|TRBV29-1|many
CSVDGTYEQYF
TGCAGCGTTGATGGCACCTACGAGCAGTACTTC
>TRBJ1-1|.|TRBV27|many
CASSFQTNTEAFF
TGTGCCAGCAGTTTCCAGACGAACACTGAAGCTTTCTTT
>TRBJ2-7|.|TRBV7-2|.
CASSPSWARREQYF
TGTGCCAGCAGCCCCAGCTGGGCTAGGAGGGAGCAGTACTTC
>TRBJ2-7|TRBD1|TRBV6-1|.
CASRVPGQSEQYF
TGTGCCAGCAGAGTACCGGGACAGAGCGAGCAGTACTTC
>TRBJ1-6|.|TRBV11-3|few
CASSIRGSNSPLHF
TGTGCCAGCAGCATCAGGGGCTCTAATTCACCCCTCCACTTT
>TRBJ2-7|.|TRBV6-2/TRBV6-3|.
CASSYVGDSYEQYF
TGTGCCAGCAGTTACGTGGGGGACTCCTACGAGCAGTACTTC
>TRBJ1-5|.|TRBV28|.
CASSPTQGVPSNQPQHF
TGTGCCAGCTCCCCCACCCAAGGGGTTCCTAGCAATCAGCCCCAGCATTTT
>TRBJ2-7|.|TRBV27|.
CASSLSRSHEQYF
TGTGCCAGCAGTTTATCGCGCAGTCACGAGCAGTACTTC
>TRBJ1-2|TRBD1|TRBV28|many
CASFSGQGNGYTF
TGTGCCAGCTTTTCCGGACAGGGTAATGGCTACACCTTC
>TRBJ2-7|TRBD1|TRBV19|many
CASSGQAGAYEQYF
TGTGCCAGTAGTGGACAGGCTGGGGCCTACGAGCAGTACTTC
>TRBJ2-7|TRBD1|TRBV20-1|.
CSAEDRATYEQYF
TGCAGTGCTGAGGACAGGGCAACCTACGAGCAGTACTTC
>TRBJ1-5|TRBD1|TRBV20-1|.
CSARETGLDNQPQHF
TGCAGTGCTAGGGAGACAGGGCTCGACAATCAGCCCCAGCATTTT
>TRBJ1-1|.|TRBV6-5|many
CATKGWDTEAFF
TGTGCCACTAAGGGGTGGGACACTGAAGCTTTCTTT
>TRBJ2-7|.|TRBV6-5|many
CASSYSISGGEQYF
TGTGCCAGCAGTTACTCGATTTCAGGTGGAGAGCAGTACTTC
>TRBJ1-1|.|TRBV2|.
CARPQDWNTEAFF
TGTGCCAGACCACAGGACTGGAACACTGAAGCTTTCTTT
>TRBJ2-7|.|TRBV3-1|.
CASSQDPRRAYEQYF
TGTGCCAGCAGCCAAGATCCCAGGAGAGCCTACGAGCAGTACTTC
>TRBJ1-6|.|TRBV6-1|many
CASTERAGDSPLHF
TGTGCCAGCACGGAGCGTGCGGGGGATTCACCCCTCCACTTT
>TRBJ2-2|.|TRBV24-1|.
CATSDLVGELFF
TGTGCCACCAGTGATCTCGTCGGGGAGCTGTTTTTT
>TRBJ2-7|.|TRBV6-5|many
CASSYSSYEQYF
TGTGCCAGCAGTTACTCCTCCTACGAGCAGTACTTC
>TRBJ1-1|.|TRBV10-3|many
CAISEFDTGMNTEAFF
TGTGCCATCAGTGAGTTCGATACAGGGATGAACACTGAAGCTTTCTTT
>TRBJ2-2|.|TRBV11-2|.
CASSLVAGTNTGELFF
TGTGCCAGCAGCTTAGTAGCAGGGACTAACACCGGGGAGCTGTTTTTT
>TRBJ2-5|TRBD2|TRBV19|.
CASSGATSGQETQYF
TGTGCCAGTAGCGGAGCGACTAGCGGCCAAGAGACCCAGTACTTC
>TRBJ1-1|TRBD1|TRBV28|many
CASSLTGQGAGEAFF
TGTGCCAGCAGTTTAACGGGACAGGGGGCCGGCGAAGCTTTCTTT
>TRBJ2-7|.|TRBV30|many
CAWSPLGFYEQYF
TGTGCCTGGAGTCCCCTGGGATTCTACGAGCAGTACTTC
>TRBJ1-1|.|TRBV5-6|many
CASSLARWAEAFF
TGTGCCAGCAGCTTGGCCAGGTGGGCCGAAGCTTTCTTT
>TRBJ1-1|TRBD1|TRBV28|.
CASSPTGTGFTEAFF
TGTGCCAGCAGTCCTACCGGGACAGGGTTCACTGAAGCTTTCTTT